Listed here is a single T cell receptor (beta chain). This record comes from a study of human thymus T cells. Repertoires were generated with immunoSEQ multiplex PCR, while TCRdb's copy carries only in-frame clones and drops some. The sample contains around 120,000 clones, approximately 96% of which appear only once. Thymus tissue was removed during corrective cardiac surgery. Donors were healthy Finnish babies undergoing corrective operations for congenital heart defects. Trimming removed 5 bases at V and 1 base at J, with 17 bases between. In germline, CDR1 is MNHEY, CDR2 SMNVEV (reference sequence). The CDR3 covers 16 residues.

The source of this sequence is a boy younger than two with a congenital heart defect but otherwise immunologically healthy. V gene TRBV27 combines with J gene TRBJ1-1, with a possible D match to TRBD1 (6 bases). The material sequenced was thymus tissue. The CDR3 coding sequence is TGTGCCAGCAGTAAGGGGCAGGGGAATGAGAACACTGAAGCTTTCTTT. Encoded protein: CASSKGQGNENTEAFF.